This T cell receptor (beta chain) was documented in a study of OX40 agonist ivuxolimab in advanced cancers. Across the whole study: Each patient was given ivuxolimab into a vein every 2 weeks, at 0.01 to 10 mg/kg. Whole-study results and caveats: Relative to CD4+ cells, CD8+ T cells on average had more expanded clones. Clonal expansion was seen in CD4+ and CD8+ blood T cells by week 6 at 0.1 to 3.0 mg/kg.

Libraries were prepared by immunoSEQ multiplex PCR; TCRdb keeps only in-frame clonotypes and omits some of them. This table holds 80,000 to 90,000 clones, about 86% found once. CDR3 size: 14 residues. V was pared by 3 bases and J by 0 bases, with 9 bases between. Germline V gives CDR1 SGDLS, CDR2 YYNGEE. With regard to this clone: Its antigen is as yet unknown.

This material consisted of CD4+ or CD8+ T cells sorted from blood, taken in a trial of the OX40 agonist ivuxolimab. The chain couples TRBV9 to TRBJ1-1; D perhaps matches TRBD1 (6 bases). The source of this sequence is an adult with an advanced solid tumor such as melanoma, head and neck, liver or kidney cancer. The CDR3 region is CASSGRGMNTEAFF. The CDR3 nucleotides read TGTGCCAGCAGCGGCAGGGGCATGAACACTGAAGCTTTCTTT.